The T cell receptor beta chain described here comes from a study of cytomegalovirus exposure and HLA in healthy donors. Study conclusions and caveats: Later analysis associated a missense DCLRE1C variant with TCR beta V- and J-gene trimming. A later analysis showed TCR association rates differing by HLA locus, peaking at DRB1 and lowest at HLA-C. Most TCR beta V segments were productive about 87% or about 30% of the time in an earlier analysis.

Germline CDR1 SGHAT, CDR2 FQNNGV. V lost 3 bases, J lost 8 bases, and 17 bases lay in between. This CDR3 region has 15 residues. With respect to this clone: Its antigen is as yet unknown.

Primers included in the PCR were 60 Vbeta and 13 Jbeta primers. Libraries were prepared by immunoSEQ multiplex PCR; TCRdb keeps only in-frame clonotypes and omits some of them. The table has about 130,000 clones, roughly 62% seen once. The sequence came from a man aged 25 to 40 in good health and CMV-seropositive. The chain has TRBV11-2 and TRBJ1-3, with D unresolved. The sequenced sample consisted of PBMCs. The CDR3 is CASSFKGAAGDTIYF. CDR3 nucleotide sequence: TGTGCCAGCAGCTTTAAGGGCGCGGCCGGGGACACCATATATTTT.